A single sample is the source of the 16 T cell receptor beta chains below, sequenced in a study of neurological immune-mediated disorders. Via MiXCR, TCRdb re-called the 5' RACE reads, giving one row per CDR3 protein. The sample has tens of thousands of distinct CDR3 sequences; around 3.9% are singletons. Material: PBMCs. The receptors here all came from a man aged 25-40 years with multiple sclerosis.

This clonotype was observed many times. The gene calls are TRBV20-1 and TRBJ2-6; 8 bases line up with TRBD2. J lost 0 bases, V lost 4 bases, and 2 bases had no gene match. Germline V gene lookup returns CDR1 DFQATT and CDR2 SNEGSKA (reference sequence). This CDR3 has 15 amino acids. The CDR3 here is CSATRGGSGANVLTF. The DNA of the CDR3 is TGCAGTGCTACCCGGGGGGGCTCTGGGGCCAACGTCCTGACTTTC.

On this clonotype itself: At one of its ends the junction is not consistent with the germline gene, which may arise from a read error. The genes are TRBV6-5 and TRBJ1-6; 7 nucleotides agree with TRBD1. CDR3 length: 15 residues. Looked up from germline, CDR1 is MNHEY and CDR2 is SVGAGI. The DNA for the CDR3 is TGTGCCAGCAGTTTAGGGGACGGGGACAGTTCACCCCTCAACTTT. Its translation: CASSLGDGDSSPLNF.

This clonotype was found a few times. One end of the junction varies from germline; a read error may be responsible. V and J are TRBV19 and TRBJ1-5, with D unclear. The CDR3 consists of 13 residues. Germline assignment: CDR1 LNHDA and CDR2 SQIVND (reference sequence). DNA of the CDR3: TGTGCCAGTAGTATCCAGCTCTATCAGCCCCAGAATTTT. It yields the protein CASSIQLYQPQNF.

On this clonotype: Given a much more abundant clone one base away, this may be a read error. The chain combines TRBV20-1 with TRBJ2-7, with D maybe TRBD1 (6 bases). This CDR3 comprises 12 residues. Germline values: CDR1 DFQATT, CDR2 SNEGSKA (reference sequence). The V end was cut by 8 bases, the J end by 3 bases, with 14 bases between. The CDR3 coding sequence is TGCAGTACGGGACACAACTTCTACGAGCAGTACTTC. This sequence encodes CSTGHNFYEQYF.

In this sample, this clonotype turned up many times. This sequence joins TRBV20-1 and TRBJ2-7; 8 nucleotides align to TRBD2. CDR1 and CDR2 from the germline V gene are DFQATT and SNEGSKA (reference sequence). Unmatched junction bases numbered 0, after V lost 3 bases and J lost 2 bases. The CDR3 is 12 residues long. CDR3 in DNA: TGCAGTGCTAGGACTAGCGCCTACGAGCAGTACTTC. As protein: CSARTSAYEQYF.

The table lists this clonotype with many counts. This chain connects TRBV12-3 or TRBV12-4 to TRBJ1-6; D perhaps matches TRBD1 (5 bases). Trimming took off 2 bases at V and 10 bases at J, with 12 bases between the two ends. The CDR3 runs to 14 residues. The CDR3 bases are TGTGCCAGCAGTTTACAGGGCGCGGGCTCACCCCTCCACTTT. This codes for CASSLQGAGSPLHF.

Remarks on this clonotype: Being one base from a much bigger clone, this may be a read error. The chain employs TRBV5-1 and TRBJ2-1; D remains ambiguous. Germline CDR1 and CDR2: SGHRS and YFSETQ. The CDR3 length is 15 residues. Trimming took 4 bases from V and 9 from J, leaving 20 bases between them. CDR3 in amino acids: CASSQGMGTSREQFF. The CDR3, as DNA: TGCGCCAGCAGCCAAGGGATGGGAACCTCCCGTGAGCAGTTCTTC.

The table lists this clonotype with a few counts. The genes are TRBV7-2 and TRBJ2-3, with D hard to call. Germline CDR1 SGHTA, CDR2 FQGNSA. The CDR3 runs to 14 residues. Trimming shortened V by 5 bases and J by 2 bases, and 11 bases separated the two germline ends. CDR3 in DNA: TGTGCCAGCAGCCGGGCGGCGACCACAGATACGCAGTATTTT. Translated, it gives CASSRAATTDTQYF.

This clonotype was recorded many times. This rearrangement joins TRBV20-1 to TRBJ2-1; D uncertain. This CDR3 has 16 residues. From germline, CDR1 is DFQATT and CDR2 SNEGSKA (reference sequence). V was cut by 6 bases and J by 4 bases, with 22 bases left in between. CDR3 bases: TGCAGTGCGACCAACCAAGACGGCGTAGCTTACAATGAGCAGTTCTTC. Amino acids: CSATNQDGVAYNEQFF.

In this sample, this clonotype turned up many times. The genes are TRBV27 and TRBJ2-5; the match to TRBD2 covers 7 bases. The CDR3 is 15 amino acids. Germline-derived CDR1 and CDR2 are MNHEY and SMNVEV (reference sequence). V trimming: 6 bases; J trimming: 1 base; junction bases outside the gene matches: 8. CDR3 loop: CASSSSGWRQETQYF. CDR3 in DNA: TGTGCCAGCAGCAGTAGCGGGTGGCGCCAAGAGACCCAGTACTTC.

This clonotype was seen ten or more times. The rearrangement uses TRBV5-1 and TRBJ1-5; D may be TRBD1 (5 bases). From germline, CDR1 is SGHRS and CDR2 YFSETQ. The CDR3 has 14 amino acids. Trimming stripped 4 bases from V and 7 bases from J, with 15 bases between. The CDR3 DNA follows: TGCGCCAGCAGCATCGGGACCGACCAGCAGCCCCAGCATTTT. Its translation: CASSIGTDQQPQHF.

This clonotype showed up many times. This sequence joins TRBV5-6 and TRBJ2-7, with D possibly TRBD1 on 5 matching bases. V dropped 2 bases and J dropped 5 bases, with 14 bases sitting between them. Germline V lookup: CDR1 SGHDT, CDR2 YYEEEE. This CDR3 spans 14 amino acids. The CDR3 nucleotides are TGTGCCAGCAGCTTACCCAGGGCGCAGGACGAGCAGTACTTC. It translates to CASSLPRAQDEQYF.

Many counts were recorded for this clonotype. The CDR3 nucleotides are TGCAGTGCAAAAACTAGGACGATTAGCACAGATACGCAGTATTTT. This gives the protein CSAKTRTISTDTQYF. The chain employs TRBV20-1 and TRBJ2-3, with TRBD2 as a possible D gene (5 bases). This CDR3 contains 15 residues. Germline CDR1 reads DFQATT; CDR2 reads SNEGSKA (reference sequence). Trimming left V 6 bases short and J 0 bases short, with 16 bases between.

The sample holds many counts of this clonotype. The chain combines TRBV5-1 with TRBJ1-1, with D possibly TRBD1 on 6 matching bases. V was shortened by 4 bases and J by 10 bases, with 20 bases between the two germline ends. The germline CDR1 and CDR2 sequences are SGHRS and YFSETQ. The length of the CDR3 is 14 residues. CDR3 loop: CASSQPNGGQGAFF. In nucleotides, the CDR3 is TGCGCCAGCAGCCAACCGAATGGGGGGCAGGGAGCTTTCTTT.

This clonotype was observed at least ten times. The V gene is TRBV20-1, the J gene TRBJ2-3; D may be TRBD2 (6 bases). The CDR3 extends over 14 amino acids. Looked up from germline, CDR1 is DFQATT and CDR2 is SNEGSKA (reference sequence). Trimming cost V 3 bases and J 1 base, with 11 bases left between them. CDR3 sequence: CSASPSGGTDTQYF. Here the CDR3 DNA reads TGCAGTGCTAGTCCGTCGGGGGGCACAGATACGCAGTATTTT.

This clonotype was seen repeatedly, ten times or more. This chain uses TRBV4-1 with TRBJ2-5; TRBD2 matches at 7 bases. There are 15 residues in the CDR3. V shed 3 bases, J shed 2 bases, and the junction held 6 bases outside the gene matches. CDR1 MGHRA and CDR2 YSYEKL come from the germline V gene. CDR3 coding DNA: TGCGCCAGCAGCCATGCCTGGCGGGGGCAAGAGACCCAGTACTTC. As protein: CASSHAWRGQETQYF.